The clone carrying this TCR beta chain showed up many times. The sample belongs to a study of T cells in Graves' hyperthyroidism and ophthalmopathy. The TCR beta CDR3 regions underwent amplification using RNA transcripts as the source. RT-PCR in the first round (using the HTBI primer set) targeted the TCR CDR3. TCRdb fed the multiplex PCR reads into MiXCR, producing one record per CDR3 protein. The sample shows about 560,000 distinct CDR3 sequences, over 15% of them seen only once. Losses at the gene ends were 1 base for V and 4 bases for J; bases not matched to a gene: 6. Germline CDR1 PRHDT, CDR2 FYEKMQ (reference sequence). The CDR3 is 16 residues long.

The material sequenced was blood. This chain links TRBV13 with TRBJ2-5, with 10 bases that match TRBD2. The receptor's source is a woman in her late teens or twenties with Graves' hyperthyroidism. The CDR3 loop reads CASSLEASGSRETQYF. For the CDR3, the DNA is TGTGCCAGCAGCTTAGAAGCTAGCGGGAGTCGAGAGACCCAGTACTTC.